This entry lists 24 T cell receptor beta chains sequenced from one sample in a study of shared clonotypes between healthy human individuals. Profiling relied on immunoSEQ multiplex PCR, and the TCRdb table lists in-frame clones only, not all of them. The data contain 1.5 million to 2.5 million clones, about 95% of them singletons. Terminally differentiated effector memory CD45RA+ cells were left out of the naive CD8 fraction, which was CD45RO-negative and positively selected for CCR7. Sequenced material: naive CD8+ T cells sorted from blood. These TCRs come from a man aged 18 to 30 in good health.

The chain combines TRBV2 with TRBJ2-1, with 11 bases matching TRBD2. The length of the CDR3 is 16 residues. V was pared by 9 bases and J by 1 base, with 8 bases of the junction left unmatched. Looked up from germline, CDR1 is SNHLY and CDR2 is FYNNEI. CDR3 coding DNA: TGTGCCAGTGCGGGACTAGCGGACAGATCCTACAATGAGCAGTTCTTC. It codes for CASAGLADRSYNEQFF.

As regards this clone: In the same sample, other DNA sequences code for this CDR3. This sequence joins TRBV4-1 and TRBJ2-3, with D unresolved. Trimming shortened V by 2 bases and J by 0 bases, and 3 bases separated the two germline ends. CDR3 size: 13 residues. Germline V gene data show CDR1 as MGHRA and CDR2 as YSYEKL. CDR3 in DNA: TGCGCCAGCAGCCAATCCAGCACAGATACGCAGTATTTT. Translation gives CASSQSSTDTQYF.

The chain recombines TRBV5-4 with TRBJ2-1, with 13 bases lining up with TRBD2. Germline V gives CDR1 SGHNT, CDR2 YYREEE (reference sequence). The V gene end was trimmed by 4 bases and the J gene end by 6 bases; junction bases not matched to a gene: 4. The CDR3 length is 15 residues. The CDR3 protein is CASSAGLAGANEQFF. DNA of the CDR3: TGTGCCAGCAGCGCCGGACTAGCGGGGGCCAATGAGCAGTTCTTC.

This chain joins TRBV9 and TRBJ2-1; D might be TRBD2 (6 bases). The CDR3 has 15 residues. V was shortened by 0 bases and J by 6 bases, with 13 bases between the two germline ends. From germline, CDR1 is SGDLS and CDR2 YYNGEE. CDR3 amino acids: CASSVDGGKVNEQFF. CDR3 in DNA: TGTGCCAGCAGCGTAGATGGCGGGAAAGTCAATGAGCAGTTCTTC.

This clone was detected only once. The V call is TRBV5-4, the J call TRBJ2-2; tentatively, D is TRBD2 (5 bases). Germline loops: CDR1 SGHNT, CDR2 YYREEE (reference sequence). This CDR3 has 14 amino acids. Trimming removed 0 bases from V and 5 bases from J, with 8 bases in between. CDR3 in DNA: TGTGCCAGCAGCTTGGGTACGGGGACCGGGGAGCTGTTTTTT. It codes for CASSLGTGTGELFF.

In DNA form, the CDR3 reads TGTGCCAGCAGTGAAGGCCCAGGACAGGTGGACACTGAAGCTTTCTTT. This gives the protein CASSEGPGQVDTEAFF. V and J are TRBV6-1 and TRBJ1-1; TRBD1 aligns across 7 bases. The germline CDR1 and CDR2 sequences are MNHNS and SASEGT. V lost 1 base to trimming and J lost 3 bases; unmatched junction nucleotides: 8. The CDR3 has 16 residues.

This clone was observed a few times. The rearrangement links TRBV28 to TRBJ1-2; D is ambiguous. Per germline, CDR1 MDHEN and CDR2 SYDVKM. Between the trimmed V and J ends, which lost 6 bases and 3 bases, there was a span of 8 bases. CDR3 length: 12 amino acids. CDR3: CASSHTDYGYTF. CDR3 DNA: TGTGCCAGCAGCCACACAGACTATGGCTACACCTTC.

The chain uses TRBV5-6 and TRBJ2-2; TRBD1 is a possible D gene (5 bases). Germline V gene lookup returns CDR1 SGHDT and CDR2 YYEEEE. There are 16 residues in the CDR3. V was trimmed by 4 bases and J by 0 bases, leaving 13 bases between them. The CDR3 DNA reads TGTGCCAGCAGCGGGCAGGGTCTCGCGAACACCGGGGAGCTGTTTTTT. Protein: CASSGQGLANTGELFF.

The chain employs TRBV6-1 and TRBJ2-2; weak D call: TRBD1 (6 bases). CDR1 is MNHNS, CDR2 SASEGT, per germline. Between the trimmed V and J ends, which lost 2 bases and 4 bases, there was a span of 11 bases. The CDR3 length is 15 residues. The CDR3 nucleotides read TGTGCCAGCAGTGAAAGGGGGATCGGCACCGGGGAGCTGTTTTTT. Amino acid sequence: CASSERGIGTGELFF.

Note on this clone: At the DNA level, this CDR3 is encoded by other sequences in the same sample as well. This chain connects TRBV11-2 to TRBJ2-2, with D unresolved. CDR1 and CDR2 (germline): SGHAT, FQNNGV. The CDR3 runs 13 residues. V gave up 1 base and J gave up 4 bases, with 4 bases separating them. CDR3 sequence (DNA): TGTGCCAGCAGCTTAGTCGGCACCGGGGAGCTGTTTTTT. It translates to CASSLVGTGELFF.

The chain links TRBV6-5 to TRBJ2-3; 9 bases are a match to TRBD1. CDR1 and CDR2 (germline): MNHEY, SVGAGI. The CDR3 has 15 residues. V was clipped by 5 bases and J by 4 bases; unmatched bases: 7. CDR3 residues: CASSPDRGSPDTQYF. CDR3 nucleotides: TGTGCCAGCAGTCCGGACAGGGGAAGCCCAGATACGCAGTATTTT.

CDR3 sequence: CASSPLTPSVGFSDWQFF. The CDR3 nucleotides read TGTGCCAGCAGCCCGTTGACCCCCAGCGTAGGCTTTTCGGATTGGCAGTTCTTC. This chain joins TRBV7-2 and TRBJ2-1, with D unresolved. V lost 5 bases and J 12 bases, leaving 32 bases between the germline ends. Germline V gene sequence: CDR1 SGHTA, CDR2 FQGNSA. This CDR3 comprises 18 residues.

The chain recombines TRBV10-2 with TRBJ2-2; unclear D gene. Trimming stripped 3 bases from V and 5 bases from J, with 19 bases between. This CDR3 contains 17 residues. Germline loops: CDR1 WSHSY, CDR2 SAAADI. Here the CDR3 reads CASSETALQARTGELFF. For the CDR3, the DNA is TGCGCCAGCAGTGAAACAGCACTCCAAGCCCGTACCGGGGAGCTGTTTTTT.

This chain connects TRBV29-1 to TRBJ2-3; 10 bases fit TRBD2. V dropped 6 bases and J dropped 0; count of bases not matched to a gene: 6. The CDR3 length is 15 residues. Germline assignment: CDR1 SQVTM and CDR2 ANQGSEA. The CDR3: CSVAPSGGSTDTQYF. CDR3 nucleotide sequence: TGCAGCGTGGCCCCTAGCGGGGGAAGCACAGATACGCAGTATTTT.

To note about this clone: Other DNA sequences in the same sample also yield this CDR3. V gene TRBV6-5 combines with J gene TRBJ2-7; TRBD2 is a possible D gene (5 bases). This CDR3 spans 13 amino acids. V gave up 2 bases and J gave up 1 base, with 6 bases separating them. Germline lookup yields CDR1 MNHEY and CDR2 SVGAGI. The CDR3 region has the DNA TGTGCCAGCAGTTACGGCGGGTCCTACGAGCAGTACTTC. This translates into CASSYGGSYEQYF.

A single count supports this clone. The genes are TRBV5-3 and TRBJ2-3, with 10 bases identical to TRBD2. TRBV5-3 is known as an ORF, though its function is uncertain. CDR3 length equals 16 residues. V was clipped by 2 bases and J by 0 bases; unmatched bases: 3. This CDR3 reads CARSFILAGSTDTQYF. The CDR3 nucleotides read TGTGCCAGAAGCTTTATACTAGCGGGGAGCACAGATACGCAGTATTTT.

This sequence joins TRBV28 and TRBJ2-2; 8 nucleotides line up with TRBD2. The germline V gene encodes CDR1 MDHEN and CDR2 SYDVKM. J lost 3 bases, V lost 3 bases, and 6 bases had no gene match. The CDR3 length is 16 residues. The CDR3 DNA sequence: TGTGCCAGCAGTTTGGGAACTAGCGGCTACACCGGGGAGCTGTTTTTT. Protein sequence: CASSLGTSGYTGELFF.

The chain links TRBV6-5 to TRBJ1-4; tentative D call: TRBD1 (6 bases). Germline CDR1 and CDR2: MNHEY and SVGAGI. V gave up 4 bases and J gave up 3 bases, with 12 bases separating them. The CDR3 totals 15 residues. CDR3 protein: CASSSTGHPNEKLFF. The CDR3 coding sequence is TGTGCCAGCAGTTCCACGGGACACCCTAATGAAAAACTGTTTTTT.

The gene calls are TRBV7-9 and TRBJ2-1; 8 bases fit TRBD1. The CDR3 has 15 amino acids. Trimming removed 5 bases from V and 4 bases from J; junction bases left unmatched: 7. Germline loops: CDR1 SEHNR, CDR2 FQNEAQ (reference sequence). The CDR3 DNA sequence: TGTGCCAGCAGCAAACCGGGACAGGCTTACAATGAGCAGTTCTTC. It encodes CASSKPGQAYNEQFF.

The gene calls are TRBV5-6 and TRBJ1-1; a possible D gene is TRBD1 (6 bases). Looked up from germline, CDR1 is SGHDT and CDR2 is YYEEEE. Trimming stripped 4 bases from V and 1 base from J, with 14 bases between. This CDR3 is built from 15 residues. The CDR3 reads CASSLDSTGNTEAFF. CDR3 DNA: TGTGCCAGCAGCCTAGACTCGACAGGGAACACTGAAGCTTTCTTT.

The V and J genes are TRBV5-1 and TRBJ2-7, with 10 positions matching TRBD2. V shed 0 bases, J shed 5 bases, and the junction held 8 bases outside the gene matches. The CDR3 runs to 16 residues. Germline V CDR1 and CDR2: SGHRS, YFSETQ. CDR3 loop: CASSLESGLATHEQYF. The CDR3 bases are TGCGCCAGCAGCTTGGAATCGGGACTAGCGACCCACGAGCAGTACTTC.

As concerns this clone: The same CDR3 arises from other DNA sequences in this sample as well. The rearrangement links TRBV7-9 to TRBJ1-1, with 10 bases aligning to TRBD1. The V and J ends lost 3 bases and 3 bases, in that order; junction bases with no gene match: 4. CDR1 is SEHNR, CDR2 FQNEAQ, per germline (reference sequence). This CDR3 comprises 15 residues. Written as DNA, the CDR3 is TGTGCCAGCAGCTTGGGACAGGGGTGGGACACTGAAGCTTTCTTT. This sequence encodes CASSLGQGWDTEAFF.

The chain combines TRBV13 with TRBJ1-3; D gene ambiguous. Germline values: CDR1 PRHDT, CDR2 FYEKMQ (reference sequence). V shed 0 bases and J shed 4 bases, with 10 bases lying between them. There are 15 residues in the CDR3. In nucleotides, the CDR3 is TGTGCCAGCAGCTTAGGTGGCCAGACCGGAAACACCATATATTTT. It codes for CASSLGGQTGNTIYF.

The V and J genes are TRBV6-5 and TRBJ2-7; TRBD1 agrees at 7 bases. CDR3 length: 13 residues. Germline V gene data show CDR1 as MNHEY and CDR2 as SVGAGI. Trimming removed 6 bases from V and 3 bases from J; junction bases left unmatched: 5. DNA of the CDR3: TGTGCCAGCAGGTTGGGACAGCTCTACGAGCAGTACTTC. Amino acid sequence: CASRLGQLYEQYF.